The table lists the clone carrying this T cell receptor beta chain with a few counts. The antigen remains undetermined. The data stem from a study of T cell repertoires in cytomegalovirus infection. Background on the study: An indication of both CMV infection and matching HLA type came from public TCR beta signatures. Study-level findings and limits: In two of eight donors, the top clonotype was HLA-C-restricted CMV-specific.

TCRdb re-called the reads with MiXCR, one entry per CDR3 protein. The sample has approximately 500,000 distinct CDR3 sequences, around 35% seen once. V shed 5 bases, J shed 4 bases, and the junction held 9 bases outside the gene matches. The CDR3 is made up of 16 amino acids. This sample comprised cultured PBMCs, obtained from culture after CMV antigen stimulation. The chain joins TRBV12-3 or TRBV12-4 to TRBJ1-2; 11 nucleotides agree with TRBD1. This sequence originates from a human donor in good health (CMV status not recorded). Some clones in this sample may be carry-over from other donors' samples. The CDR3 reads CASSGGTGGSLYGYTF. CDR3 DNA sequence: TGTGCCAGCAGTGGGGGGACAGGGGGATCGCTCTATGGCTACACCTTC.